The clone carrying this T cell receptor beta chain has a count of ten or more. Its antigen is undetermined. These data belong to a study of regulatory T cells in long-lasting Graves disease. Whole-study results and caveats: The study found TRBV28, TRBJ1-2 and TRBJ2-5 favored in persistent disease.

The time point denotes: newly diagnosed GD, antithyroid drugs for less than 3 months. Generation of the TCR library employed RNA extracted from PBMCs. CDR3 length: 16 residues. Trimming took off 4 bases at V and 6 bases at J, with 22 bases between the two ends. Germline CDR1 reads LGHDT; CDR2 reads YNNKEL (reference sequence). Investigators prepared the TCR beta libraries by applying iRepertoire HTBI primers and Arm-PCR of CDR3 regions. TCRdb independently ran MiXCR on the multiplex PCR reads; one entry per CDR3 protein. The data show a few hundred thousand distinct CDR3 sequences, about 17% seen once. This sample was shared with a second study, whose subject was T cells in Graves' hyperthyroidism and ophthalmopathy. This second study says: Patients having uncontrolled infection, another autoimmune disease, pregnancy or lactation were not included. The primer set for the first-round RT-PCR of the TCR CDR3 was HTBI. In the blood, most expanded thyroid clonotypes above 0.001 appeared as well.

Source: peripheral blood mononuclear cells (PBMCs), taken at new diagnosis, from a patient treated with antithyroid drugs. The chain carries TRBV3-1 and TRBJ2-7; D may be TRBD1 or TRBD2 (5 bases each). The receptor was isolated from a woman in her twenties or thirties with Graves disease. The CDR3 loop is CASSLLGPNYGGEQYF. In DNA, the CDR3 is TGTGCCAGCAGCCTTCTGGGACCAAACTACGGCGGCGAGCAGTACTTC.